A selection of T cell receptor beta chains follows, all from one sample in a study of lymphopenia after photon versus proton radiotherapy. Sequenced by immunoSEQ multiplex PCR; TCRdb stores in-frame clones only, minus some. Here the sample spans roughly 29,000 clones, roughly 87% being singletons. The sample consisted of peripheral blood, taken from a patient treated with proton-based radiotherapy. The receptors were sampled from a woman aged 55-70 years with cholangiocarcinoma. Some clones in this sample may be carry-over from other donors' samples. Both conserved end residues are part of each CDR3. A D gene is named only where the DNA matches it firmly. Clone size is given for some rows only: seen once, a few or many times, or a class if the clone is expanded.

.,TRBJ1-1,few,TRBV18,CASSPRLNTEAFF,TGTGCCAGCTCACCACGACTGAACACTGAAGCTTTCTTT
TRBD2,TRBJ2-5,.,TRBV29-1,CSVASGEETQYF,TGCAGCGTTGCTAGCGGGGAAGAGACCCAGTACTTC
.,TRBJ1-1,.,TRBV27,CASSFSGYTEAFF,TGTGCCAGCAGTTTTTCGGGTTACACTGAAGCTTTCTTT
.,TRBJ2-5,once,TRBV2,CASSGGRQETQYF,TGTGCCAGCAGTGGGGGTCGGCAAGAGACCCAGTACTTC
.,TRBJ1-1,.,TRBV2,CASSTDSDEAFF,TGTGCCAGCAGTACGGACAGCGACGAAGCTTTCTTT
.,TRBJ2-6,.,TRBV4-3,CASSQAGGGGSGANVLTF,TGCGCCAGCAGCCAGGCGGGTGGGGGAGGCTCTGGGGCCAACGTCCTGACTTTC
TRBD2,TRBJ2-1,.,TRBV7-2,CASSLGTISYNEQFF,TGTGCCAGCAGCCTCGGGACTATATCCTACAATGAGCAGTTCTTC
.,TRBJ2-6,.,TRBV2,CASSELGAGANVLTF,TGTGCCAGCAGTGAGTTGGGGGCTGGGGCCAACGTCCTGACTTTC
TRBD2,TRBJ2-2,.,TRBV6-5,CASSLLAGGTGELFF,TGTGCCAGCAGTCTCCTAGCGGGAGGCACCGGGGAGCTGTTTTTT
.,TRBJ2-5,.,TRBV11-2,CASSLAPRTYQETQYF,TGTGCCAGCAGCTTAGCCCCCCGGACATACCAAGAGACCCAGTACTTC
TRBD1,TRBJ1-1,.,TRBV27,CASSPTGGTEAFF,TGTGCCAGCAGCCCTACAGGGGGAACTGAAGCTTTCTTT
.,TRBJ1-2,once,TRBV7-9,CASSLAELYGYTF,TGTGCCAGCAGCTTAGCAGAACTCTATGGCTACACCTTC
TRBD2,TRBJ2-1,.,TRBV18,CASSPQRLANYNEQFF,TGTGCCAGCTCACCCCAAAGACTAGCGAACTACAATGAGCAGTTCTTC
.,TRBJ2-2,few,TRBV19,CASSIREKRELFF,TGTGCCAGTAGTATTAGGGAAAAAAGGGAGCTGTTTTTT
.,TRBJ2-7,once,TRBV28,CASSSRGYEQYF,TGTGCCAGCAGTTCACGGGGATACGAGCAGTACTTC
.,TRBJ1-6,.,TRBV6-5,CASGQGFDSSPLHF,TGTGCCAGCGGTCAGGGATTTGATAGTTCACCCCTCCACTTT
TRBD2,TRBJ2-1,.,TRBV9,CASSRLSRTSGGARSDEQFF,TGTGCCAGCAGCAGACTTAGTCGGACTAGCGGGGGGGCAAGGAGTGATGAGCAGTTCTTC
.,TRBJ1-1,few,TRBV29-1,CSVTRNTEAFF,TGCAGCGTCACAAGAAACACTGAAGCTTTCTTT
TRBD1,TRBJ1-2,.,TRBV4-2,CASSPQGAGYGYTF,TGTGCCAGCAGCCCACAGGGGGCTGGATATGGCTACACCTTC
.,TRBJ2-4,.,TRBV18,CASSPPTVAKNIQYF,TGTGCCAGCTCACCCCCGACAGTAGCCAAAAACATTCAGTACTTC
TRBD1,TRBJ1-5,.,TRBV5-6,CASSFTGGYSNQPQHF,TGTGCCAGCAGCTTTACAGGGGGCTATAGCAATCAGCCCCAGCATTTT
TRBD2,TRBJ2-5,.,TRBV25-1,CASSRDLAGEETQYF,TGTGCCAGCAGTCGGGACCTAGCGGGAGAAGAGACCCAGTACTTC
TRBD1,TRBJ1-1,.,TRBV10-3,CAISESMREAGTDTEAFF,TGTGCCATCAGTGAGTCGATGCGAGAGGCCGGGACAGATACTGAAGCTTTCTTT
TRBD1,TRBJ2-5,.,TRBV25-1,CASSEPGQEGTQYF,TGTGCCAGCAGTGAGCCTGGACAGGAAGGGACCCAGTACTTC
.,TRBJ2-7,.,TRBV7-8,CASSLNVGTEQYF,TGTGCCAGCAGCTTAAATGTTGGGACCGAGCAGTACTTC
.,TRBJ2-4,.,TRBV19,CASSILPSLGAAKNIQYF,TGTGCCAGTAGTATTCTCCCAAGTTTAGGGGCGGCCAAAAACATTCAGTACTTC
.,TRBJ1-1,.,TRBV7-9,CASRDQDTEAFF,TGTGCCAGCAGGGATCAGGACACTGAAGCTTTCTTT
.,TRBJ1-3,.,TRBV29-1,CSVATRSSGNTIYF,TGCAGCGTGGCAACACGGAGCTCTGGAAACACCATATATTTT
.,TRBJ2-7,.,TRBV21-1,CASSKGGQGGHEQYF,TGTGCCAGCAGCAAAGGGGGGCAGGGGGGCCACGAGCAGTACTTC
.,TRBJ2-7,.,TRBV5-1,CASSREGTYSYEQYF,TGCGCCAGCAGCAGAGAAGGGACTTACTCCTACGAGCAGTACTTC
.,TRBJ2-2,.,TRBV2,CASSQTATGELFF,TGTGCCAGCAGTCAAACAGCCACCGGGGAGCTGTTTTTT
.,TRBJ2-3,.,TRBV7-9,CASSLASVREGTDTQYF,TGTGCCAGCAGCTTAGCTTCGGTCAGGGAAGGCACAGATACGCAGTATTTT
TRBD2,TRBJ2-5,.,TRBV9,CASSVAGASGILGETQYF,TGTGCCAGCAGCGTAGCTGGGGCTAGCGGAATCCTTGGGGAGACCCAGTACTTC
.,TRBJ1-6,.,TRBV5-8,CASSLDPGGYNSPLHF,TGTGCCAGCAGCTTGGACCCAGGAGGGTATAATTCACCCCTCCACTTT
.,TRBJ1-3,once,TRBV7-8,CASSFTLNSGNTIYF,TGTGCCAGCAGCTTTACATTGAACTCTGGAAACACCATATATTTT
.,TRBJ1-2,.,TRBV4-3,CASSGQNLYGYTF,TGCGCCAGCAGTGGACAAAACCTCTATGGCTACACCTTC
TRBD1,TRBJ1-1,.,TRBV5-1,CASSVGQALTEAFF,TGCGCCAGCAGCGTGGGACAGGCGCTCACTGAAGCTTTCTTT
.,TRBJ1-1,.,TRBV19,CASSPKTVGAFF,TGTGCCAGTAGTCCGAAGACCGTTGGAGCTTTCTTT
TRBD2,TRBJ2-1,.,TRBV4-3,CASSQEAAGDPNEQFF,TGCGCCAGCAGCCAAGAGGCAGCGGGGGACCCCAATGAGCAGTTCTTC
TRBD2,TRBJ2-7,.,TRBV18,CASSITSGSSNEQYF,TGTGCCAGCTCAATCACTAGCGGGAGCTCCAACGAGCAGTACTTC
.,TRBJ2-1,.,TRBV7-3,CASSLGEYNEQFF,TGTGCCAGCAGCTTAGGGGAGTACAATGAGCAGTTCTTC
.,TRBJ2-1,.,TRBV13,CASSLGVAAYNEQFF,TGTGCCAGCAGCTTAGGGGTAGCGGCCTACAATGAGCAGTTCTTC
.,TRBJ2-7,.,TRBV5-8,CASSLHRSSYEQYF,TGTGCCAGCAGCTTGCACCGCAGCTCCTACGAGCAGTACTTC
.,TRBJ1-1,medium-sized,TRBV10-3,CAISNGLLESLDTEAFF,TGTGCCATCAGCAACGGACTCCTTGAATCATTAGACACTGAAGCTTTCTTT
.,TRBJ1-1,once,TRBV15,CATSREAENTEAFF,TGTGCCACCAGCAGAGAGGCAGAGAACACTGAAGCTTTCTTT
.,TRBJ2-1,once,TRBV11-2,CASSYFGAKAFF,TGTGCCAGCAGCTACTTCGGGGCTAAGGCGTTCTTC
.,TRBJ1-1,.,TRBV23-1,CASNPEWPSEVLWNTEAFF,TGCGCCAGCAATCCGGAATGGCCGTCGGAGGTCCTGTGGAACACTGAAGCTTTCTTT
.,TRBJ2-7,few,TRBV7-8,CASSPAGGSSYEQYF,TGTGCCAGCAGCCCCGCCGGGGGAAGCTCCTACGAGCAGTACTTC
TRBD2,TRBJ2-7,.,TRBV18,CASSLQDGTSGYEQYF,TGTGCCAGCTCACTCCAGGACGGGACTAGCGGCTACGAGCAGTACTTC
.,TRBJ2-2,once,TRBV5-4,CASSSGSIDTGELFF,TGTGCCAGCAGCTCAGGGTCCATAGACACCGGGGAGCTGTTTTTT
.,TRBJ1-1,.,TRBV2,CASSLGFRAFF,TGTGCCAGCAGTTTGGGGTTCCGGGCTTTCTTT
.,TRBJ1-1,.,TRBV9,CASSVQGYTEAFF,TGTGCCAGCAGCGTGCAGGGGTACACTGAAGCTTTCTTT
TRBD1,TRBJ2-7,.,TRBV7-9,CASRGQGSSYEQYF,TGTGCCAGCAGGGGACAGGGGAGCTCCTACGAGCAGTACTTC
TRBD1,TRBJ2-7,.,TRBV18,CASSPRGQVRGEQYF,TGTGCCAGCTCACCAAGGGGACAGGTTCGAGGCGAGCAGTACTTC
TRBD1,TRBJ1-1,.,TRBV9,CASSVDTGGPLKWEAFF,TGTGCCAGCAGCGTGGATACAGGGGGCCCGCTCAAGTGGGAAGCTTTCTTT
.,TRBJ1-1,once,TRBV5-1,CASSSQVMNTEAFF,TGCGCCAGCAGCTCACAAGTTATGAACACTGAAGCTTTCTTT
.,TRBJ2-3,.,TRBV14,CASSQETRVLTDTQYF,TGTGCCAGCAGCCAAGAGACCAGGGTCCTCACAGATACGCAGTATTTT
.,TRBJ1-2,.,TRBV9,CASSQEGRRSIPGYTF,TGTGCCAGCAGCCAAGAGGGGCGTAGGTCTATCCCTGGCTACACCTTC
TRBD1,TRBJ2-7,.,TRBV5-1,CASSLTGGTSYEQYF,TGCGCCAGCAGCTTGACAGGGGGTACTTCCTACGAGCAGTACTTC